These T cell receptor beta chains were read from a single sample in a study of cytotoxic CD8 clonotypes in ibrutinib-treated CLL. The protocol was immunoSEQ multiplex PCR, while the TCRdb copy is restricted to in-frame clones and leaves out a portion. The sample records some 100,000 clones, roughly 60% being singletons. The sample here was PBMCs, taken after 24 months of ibrutinib treatment. The receptors shown here come from a human donor with chronic lymphocytic leukemia. Both conserved end residues are part of each CDR3. The D gene is left open where the match is weak. A row's size may be missing; if present it is once, few, many or a size class.

clone size | J gene | V gene | D gene | CDR3 DNA | CDR3 protein
NA | TRBJ2-1 | TRBV2 | TRBD2 | TGTGCCAGCAGTGAAGAGGGACTAGCGGGGGGGCGTCGCTCCTACAATGAGCAGTTCTTC | CASSEEGLAGGRRSYNEQFF
NA | TRBJ2-7 | TRBV2 | NA | TGTGCCAGCAGTGGAGTGACCGGGGGTCGATCTTACGAGCAGTACTTC | CASSGVTGGRSYEQYF
many | TRBJ1-5 | TRBV6-1 | NA | TGTGCCAGCAAACTCTACGGTCAGCCCCAGCATTTT | CASKLYGQPQHF
NA | TRBJ1-4 | TRBV28 | NA | TGTGCCAGCAACCAGGAATCGGTTGGTGGGAAACTGTTTTTT | CASNQESVGGKLFF
NA | TRBJ1-6 | TRBV19 | TRBD1 | TGTGCCAGTAGTAGAGAGACAGGGGGAAATTCACCCCTCCACTTT | CASSRETGGNSPLHF
NA | TRBJ2-1 | TRBV5-1 | TRBD2 | TGCGCCAGCAGCATACTAGCGGGCGGGGGGCCGTACAATGAGCAGTTCTTC | CASSILAGGGPYNEQFF
NA | TRBJ2-1 | TRBV6-5 | NA | TGTGCCAGCAGTTTATCGACAGTTCTCTACAATGAGCAGTTCTTC | CASSLSTVLYNEQFF
many | TRBJ1-2 | TRBV19 | NA | TGTGCCAGTAGTCCCGGACAGCGACCCTATGGCTACACCTTC | CASSPGQRPYGYTF
NA | TRBJ1-4 | TRBV13 | NA | TGTGCCAGCAGCCCCAGGGACGGCGGATATGAAAAACTGTTTTTT | CASSPRDGGYEKLFF
few | TRBJ2-1 | TRBV30 | NA | TGTGCCTGGAGTTCCGGGACGGTCGACAATGAGCAGTTCTTC | CAWSSGTVDNEQFF
NA | TRBJ1-1 | TRBV2 | NA | TGTGCCAGCAGGGAGGGGATTGGGGGCACTGAAGCTTTCTTT | CASREGIGGTEAFF
few | TRBJ2-6 | TRBV14 | TRBD2 | TGTGCCAGCAGCCAAACTAGCGCTGGGGCCAACGTCCTGACTTTC | CASSQTSAGANVLTF
NA | TRBJ2-3 | TRBV16 | NA | TGTGCCAGCAGCGAAGGGACAGATACGCAGTATTTT | CASSEGTDTQYF
NA | TRBJ1-4 | TRBV5-1 | NA | TGCGCCAGCAGCCGAGACGGTGAAAAACTGTTTTTT | CASSRDGEKLFF
NA | TRBJ2-1 | TRBV7-3 | TRBD1 | TGTGCCAGCAGCTTCGGACAGGACAATGAGCAGTTCTTC | CASSFGQDNEQFF
NA | TRBJ1-2 | TRBV28 | NA | TGTGCCAGCAGTTCCCCAAGACGGGAATATGGCTACACCTTC | CASSSPRREYGYTF
NA | TRBJ2-7 | TRBV28 | NA | TGTGCCAGCAGTCCCCCTCAGGGAACATCCTACGAGCAGTACTTC | CASSPPQGTSYEQYF
few | TRBJ1-2 | TRBV7-9 | TRBD1 | TGTGCCAGCAGCTCGCAACAGGGGGCGGGCGGCTACACCTTC | CASSSQQGAGGYTF
NA | TRBJ2-1 | TRBV29-1 | TRBD1 | TGCAGCACTAGGACAGGGCCGGATGAGCAGTTCTTC | CSTRTGPDEQFF
NA | TRBJ2-2 | TRBV29-1 | TRBD2 | TGCAGCGTTGCAGTCTGGCTAGCGGGGGGGCGATCGAACACCGGGGAGCTGTTTTTT | CSVAVWLAGGRSNTGELFF
NA | TRBJ1-5 | TRBV4-1 | NA | TGCGCCAGCAGCCAATTACAGGGAAGCAATCAGCCCCAGCATTTT | CASSQLQGSNQPQHF
NA | TRBJ2-4 | TRBV9 | TRBD2 | TGTGCCAGCAGCGTAGCTGGGGCTAGCGGGGGCCCGATGGGCATTCAGTACTTC | CASSVAGASGGPMGIQYF
NA | TRBJ2-5 | TRBV7-8 | TRBD1 | TGTGCCAGCAGCTTCGACAGGGGGCAAGAGACCCAGTACTTC | CASSFDRGQETQYF
NA | TRBJ1-4 | TRBV7-8 | NA | TGTGCCAGCAGCCCCAGGGTCCAAAAACTGTTTTTT | CASSPRVQKLFF
NA | TRBJ2-7 | TRBV25-1 | NA | TGTGCCAGCAGTGAATTTGGGTCCGAGCAGTACTTC | CASSEFGSEQYF
once | TRBJ1-5 | TRBV2 | NA | TGTGCCAGCAGATTACAGGGTAATCAGCCCCAGCATTTT | CASRLQGNQPQHF
NA | TRBJ1-1 | TRBV6-5 | NA | TGTGCCAGCAGCGGACGGCCAAACACTGAAGCTTTCTTT | CASSGRPNTEAFF
once | TRBJ1-1 | TRBV2 | TRBD1 | TGTGCCAGCAGTCAACAGGGGCGGGTGGCTTTCTTT | CASSQQGRVAFF
NA | TRBJ1-2 | TRBV19 | TRBD1 | TGTGCCAGTAGTTTATCAGGGGGCCGCCCTCATGGCTACACCTTC | CASSLSGGRPHGYTF
NA | TRBJ1-1 | TRBV5-1 | NA | TGCGCCAGCAGCTTGGGGGGACAGAACACTGAAGCTTTCTTT | CASSLGGQNTEAFF
few | TRBJ1-6 | TRBV6-1 | NA | TGTGCCAGCAGCTTTGACCAGGCACGTTCACCCCTCCACTTT | CASSFDQARSPLHF
NA | TRBJ1-6 | TRBV6-1 | NA | TGTGCCAGCAACCGAGATGGGGGTAATTCACCCCTCCACTTT | CASNRDGGNSPLHF
NA | TRBJ2-5 | TRBV5-4 | NA | TGTGCCAGCAGCAGAGGCCAAGAGACCCAGTACTTC | CASSRGQETQYF
few | TRBJ1-1 | TRBV6-5 | NA | TGTGCCAGCAGTTTGCGACTGAACACTGAAGCTTTCTTT | CASSLRLNTEAFF
NA | TRBJ2-3 | TRBV7-3 | NA | TGTGCCAGCAGCTTAACGCCCCCAGATACGCAGTATTTT | CASSLTPPDTQYF
NA | TRBJ1-4 | TRBV5-1 | NA | TGCGCCAGCAGGGAGGGGTCAACTAATGAAAAACTGTTTTTT | CASREGSTNEKLFF
NA | TRBJ2-1 | TRBV29-1 | NA | TGCAGCGTTGGGGCCTCGCTGGGCAATGAGCAGTTCTTC | CSVGASLGNEQFF
few | TRBJ1-1 | TRBV5-1 | TRBD1 | TGCGCCAGCAGCCTCCAGGGGGAGACTGAAGCTTTCTTT | CASSLQGETEAFF
NA | TRBJ1-1 | TRBV30 | TRBD1 | TGTGCCTGGAGTGCACCCTCGGGACAGGGGAAATACACTGAAGCTTTCTTT | CAWSAPSGQGKYTEAFF
NA | TRBJ1-5 | TRBV6-1 | NA | TGTGCCAGCAGGAGAAATCAGCCCCAGCATTTT | CASRRNQPQHF
NA | TRBJ2-5 | TRBV6-1 | NA | TGTGCCAGCAGTGAATTAACAGTAACTGCCCAAGAGACCCAGTACTTC | CASSELTVTAQETQYF
NA | TRBJ1-6 | TRBV6-6 | TRBD1 | TGTGCCAGCAGGGAGACAGGGAAATACTCACCCCTCCACTTT | CASRETGKYSPLHF
few | TRBJ1-1 | TRBV7-6 | NA | TGTGCCAGCAGCTTAGCTCCCATGAACACTGAAGCTTTCTTT | CASSLAPMNTEAFF
NA | TRBJ2-3 | TRBV6-4 | NA | TGTGCCACCAGTTCGATCAGCACAGATACGCAGTATTTT | CATSSISTDTQYF
few | TRBJ2-5 | TRBV5-6 | NA | TGTGCCAGCAGCTTTTACAGCCAAGAGACCCAGTACTTC | CASSFYSQETQYF
few | TRBJ1-5 | TRBV28 | TRBD1 | TGTGCCAGCAGAACAGGGGGTCAGCCCCAGCATTTT | CASRTGGQPQHF
NA | TRBJ1-2 | TRBV28 | NA | TGTGCCAGCAGTTTAGGCAGGGCTGACTATGGCTACACCTTC | CASSLGRADYGYTF
NA | TRBJ1-6 | TRBV19 | NA | TGTGCCAGTAGTCTCCCCAGGGGACCCCTCCACTTT | CASSLPRGPLHF
few | TRBJ2-3 | TRBV2 | TRBD2 | TGTGCCAGCATCCCTCGGAGGGGACTACGGAACGTGGGCCCTGATACGCAGTATTTT | CASIPRRGLRNVGPDTQYF
few | TRBJ2-3 | TRBV5-1 | NA | TGCGCCAGCAGCCCGGGTCGCGGGGACCCTAGCACAGATACGCAGTATTTT | CASSPGRGDPSTDTQYF
NA | TRBJ1-2 | TRBV11-2 | NA | TGTGCCAGCAGCTTACAGGGGAGCGGTGGCTACACCTTC | CASSLQGSGGYTF
NA | TRBJ1-1 | TRBV5-6 | NA | TGTGCCAGCAGCTTATGGGGCCTTGGAACTGAAGCTTTCTTT | CASSLWGLGTEAFF
NA | TRBJ1-2 | TRBV27 | TRBD1 | TGTGCCAGCAGTAGGACAGGGGAGGGTTACGATGGCTACACCTTC | CASSRTGEGYDGYTF
NA | TRBJ2-7 | TRBV7-8 | NA | TGTGCTCACTCTCAGGGATCCTACGAGCAGTACTTC | CAHSQGSYEQYF
once | TRBJ1-5 | TRBV28 | NA | TGTGCCAGCAGGATGACAGGCGGTCAGCCCCAGCATTTT | CASRMTGGQPQHF
NA | TRBJ2-7 | TRBV6-6 | NA | TGTGCCAGCAGTTACTCGATTGTTAGCGTCCGCTACGAGCAGTACTTC | CASSYSIVSVRYEQYF
NA | TRBJ2-5 | TRBV6-1 | NA | TGTGCCAGCATTAGTAGCGGCCAAGAGACCCAGTACTTC | CASISSGQETQYF
NA | TRBJ2-1 | TRBV5-1 | TRBD2 | TGCGCCAGCAGCTTCCCGGGCGCGGGGGATAATGAGCAGTTCTTC | CASSFPGAGDNEQFF